This TCR beta chain came from a study of regulatory T cells in long-lasting Graves disease. Time point of the sample: newly diagnosed GD, antithyroid drugs for less than 3 months. RNA extracted from PBMCs served as the sequencing template. The germline V and J ends were trimmed by 5 bases and 1 base, with 11 bases remaining between them. This CDR3 comprises 14 residues. Germline lookup yields CDR1 SEHNR and CDR2 FQNEAQ (reference sequence). Libraries of TCR beta came from iRepertoire HTBI primers plus Arm-PCR of CDR3 regions. TCRdb redid the calling of the multiplex PCR reads with MiXCR, one entry per CDR3 protein. The repertoire includes a few hundred thousand distinct CDR3 sequences, 12% of them detected once, and under 20% sits in the top ten. This clonotype has at least ten counts. These same records also appear under a second study, on T cells in Graves' hyperthyroidism and ophthalmopathy. From that paper: Most thyroid-expanded clonotypes above 0.001 were also found in blood. Ophthalmopathy was distinguished from stable hyperthyroidism by 13 V-J signatures.

Sequences were derived from peripheral blood mononuclear cells (PBMCs), sampled at new diagnosis, from a patient treated with antithyroid drugs. This receptor was obtained from a woman aged 18-30 years with Graves disease. The V gene is TRBV7-9, the J gene TRBJ1-1; D gene uncertain. CDR3 DNA sequence: TGTGCCAGCAGCCCTCCAAGACAGAACACTGAAGCTTTCTTT. Translating it yields CASSPPRQNTEAFF.